This T cell receptor (beta chain) emerged from a study of control samples from healthy donors and cancer patients. Germline V gene sequence: CDR1 SEHNR, CDR2 FQNEAQ (reference sequence). Trimming left V 6 bases short and J 3 bases short, with 11 bases between. The CDR3 contains 13 residues. TCRdb's table, derived via immunoSEQ multiplex PCR, lists solely in-frame clones and lacks some. The repertoire consists of 170,000 or so clones, with around 94% occurring once and the leading ten covering around 1.5%. The receptor was derived from a woman younger than 30 in good health. The material sequenced was blood. The chain uses TRBV7-9 and TRBJ2-5, with D perhaps matching TRBD1 (6 bases). The CDR3 nucleotides read TGTGCCAGCAGGCTACAGGGAAAAGAGACCCAGTACTTC. Protein: CASRLQGKETQYF.